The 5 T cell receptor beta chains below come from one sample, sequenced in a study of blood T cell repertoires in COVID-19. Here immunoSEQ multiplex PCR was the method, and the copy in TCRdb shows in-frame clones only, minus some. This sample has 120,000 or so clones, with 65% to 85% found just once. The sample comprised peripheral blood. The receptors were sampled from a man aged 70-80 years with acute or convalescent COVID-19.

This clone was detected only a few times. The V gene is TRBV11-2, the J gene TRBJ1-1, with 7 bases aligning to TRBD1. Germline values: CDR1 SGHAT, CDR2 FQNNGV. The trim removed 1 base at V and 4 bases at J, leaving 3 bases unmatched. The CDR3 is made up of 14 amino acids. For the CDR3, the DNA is TGTGCCAGCAGCTTAGGTAGGGGGCCCACTGAAGCTTTCTTT. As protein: CASSLGRGPTEAFF.

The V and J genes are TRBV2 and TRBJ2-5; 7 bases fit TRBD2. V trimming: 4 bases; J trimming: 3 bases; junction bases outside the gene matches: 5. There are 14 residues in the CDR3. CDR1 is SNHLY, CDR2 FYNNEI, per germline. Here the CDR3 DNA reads TGTGCCAGCAGTGGACTAGCTGAAAAAGAGACCCAGTACTTC. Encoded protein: CASSGLAEKETQYF.

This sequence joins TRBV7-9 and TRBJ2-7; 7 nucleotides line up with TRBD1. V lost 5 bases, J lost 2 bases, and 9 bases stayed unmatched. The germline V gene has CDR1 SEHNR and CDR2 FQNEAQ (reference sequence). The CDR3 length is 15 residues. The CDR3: CASSTWDSRAYEQYF. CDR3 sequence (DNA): TGTGCCAGCAGCACTTGGGACAGCCGGGCCTACGAGCAGTACTTC.

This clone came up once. The chain's CDR3 is CASKAGVGGYTF. The CDR3 DNA reads TGTGCCAGTAAGGCAGGGGTCGGTGGCTACACCTTC. The chain is built from TRBV19 and TRBJ1-2; D may be TRBD1 (6 bases). CDR1 is LNHDA, CDR2 SQIVND, per germline (reference sequence). V lost 7 bases and J 7 bases, leaving 13 bases between the germline ends. CDR3 length: 12 amino acids.

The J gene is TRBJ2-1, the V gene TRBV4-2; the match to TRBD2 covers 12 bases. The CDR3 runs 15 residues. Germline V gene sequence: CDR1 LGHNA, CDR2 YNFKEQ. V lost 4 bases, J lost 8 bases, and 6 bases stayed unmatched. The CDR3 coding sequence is TGTGCCAGCAGCCGTGGACTAGCGGGGTTTGATGAGCAGTTCTTC. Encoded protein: CASSRGLAGFDEQFF.